The T cell receptor (beta chain) under discussion was sequenced for a study of spatial heterogeneity in lung cancer (dated by TCRdb to 2018 to 2020). Regarding the complete study: Beta-chain transcripts were consistently detected in greater numbers than alpha-chain transcripts, which likely reflected higher beta-chain transcript abundance. In non-small cell lung cancer, the study made a quantitative comparison of TCR alpha and beta repertoires among multiple tumor regions, matched nontumor lung and blood. At surgery, 200 to 250 tumor regions, around 68 matched nontumor lung samples and more than 55 PBMC samples were TCR-sequenced for both alpha and beta chains. In the raw uncorrected reads, each unique combination of TCR and UMI appeared on average more than ten times. Nonsynonymous mutation counts, determined by whole-exome sequencing of tumor tissue, were related to features of the TCR repertoire.

This sample's time point label indicates: sample taken at primary tumor resection. TCR sequencing used whole RNA extracted from tumor and nontumor lung tissue, or from cryopreserved PBMC samples, without cell sorting. Samples were obtained from approximately 77 patients with early-stage, untreated non-small cell lung cancer from the lung TRACERx cohort. Patients were selected for TCR sequencing only if sufficient RNA was available from at least two tumor regions. The library relied on 5' RACE. This sample was sequenced with a NextSeq 500. The TCR library protocol attached a unique molecular identifier to each TCR cDNA molecule to allow correction of PCR and sequencing errors. From the authors' description of their analysis: TCR identification, UMI-based error correction and CDR3 extraction were performed with Decombinator tools. Expanded TCRs were defined as those above a frequency of 2 per 1,000, corresponding to the top 1% of the tumor frequency distribution. Renyi diversity was calculated using the R vegan package after each repertoire was subsampled 100 times to 5,000 TCRs. To build CDR3 similarity networks, amino acid triplet string-kernel similarity was used, and CDR3s were connected when their pairwise similarity was above 0.82. TCRdb passed the public sequencing reads through fastp at Q25 and MiXCR, retaining productive beta sequences. CDR3 protein duplicates are merged, each entry listing the most common genes and DNA. What appears here as the V and J calls and clone size reflects TCRdb's work, not the paper's. Recorded for this sample are about 50,000 distinct CDR3 sequences; less than 8.5% of them occurred a single time. The ten largest clones represent 10% to 15% of the sample.

Trimming costs V 7 bases and J 1 base, and their ends lie 11 bases apart. The CDR3 covers 13 residues, taking in both the cysteine and the phenylalanine. Of the read, only the CDR3 DNA is kept; its 39 bases are in frame from base 1. As encoded in the germline V gene, CDR1 is MNHEY while CDR2 is SVGEGT. The investigation overall reported the following: Additional single-cell paired TCR alpha and beta sequencing was considered necessary to confirm, at a functional level, the hypothesis that regional TCRs recognize regional mutations. Ubiquitous expanded tumor TCRs were detected in blood more often at tumor resection than at routine follow-up.

This clonotype was counted ten times or more. Its binding antigen is unknown. No clone much larger than this one lies a single base away; base qualities are absent. The chain couples TRBV6-2 or TRBV6-3 to TRBJ2-7, with a tentative D gene TRBD1 over 5 matching bases. The source material was PBMCs, sampled at surgery. This receptor was obtained from a female donor with early-stage non-small cell lung cancer. The DNA reads as follows: TGTGCCAGCACGCGGACATATTCCTACGAGCAGTACTTC. This yields the protein CASTRTYSYEQYF.